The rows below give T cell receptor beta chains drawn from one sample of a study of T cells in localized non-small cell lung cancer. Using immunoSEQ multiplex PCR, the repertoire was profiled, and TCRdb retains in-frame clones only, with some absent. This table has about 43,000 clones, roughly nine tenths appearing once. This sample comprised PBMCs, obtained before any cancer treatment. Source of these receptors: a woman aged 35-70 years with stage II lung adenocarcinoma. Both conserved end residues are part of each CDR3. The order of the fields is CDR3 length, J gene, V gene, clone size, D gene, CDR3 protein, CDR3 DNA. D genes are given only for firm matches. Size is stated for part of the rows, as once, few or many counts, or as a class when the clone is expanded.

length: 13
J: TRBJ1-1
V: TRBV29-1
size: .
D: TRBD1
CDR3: CSAGTGTNTEAFF
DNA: TGCAGCGCCGGGACAGGGACGAACACTGAAGCTTTCTTT

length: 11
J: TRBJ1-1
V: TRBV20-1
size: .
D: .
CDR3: CSASPRTEAFF
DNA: TGCAGTGCTAGCCCCCGCACTGAAGCTTTCTTT

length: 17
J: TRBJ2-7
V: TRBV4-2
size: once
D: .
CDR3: CASSQDSRGLPTSEQYF
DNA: TGTGCCAGCAGCCAAGATAGCCGCGGGCTGCCGACGAGCGAGCAGTACTTC

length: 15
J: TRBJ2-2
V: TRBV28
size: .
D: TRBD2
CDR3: CASSPSGTNTGELFF
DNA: TGTGCCAGCAGCCCTAGCGGTACGAACACCGGGGAGCTGTTTTTT

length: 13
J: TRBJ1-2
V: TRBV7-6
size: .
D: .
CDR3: CASSFWQGYGYTF
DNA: TGTGCCAGCAGCTTTTGGCAGGGCTATGGCTACACCTTC

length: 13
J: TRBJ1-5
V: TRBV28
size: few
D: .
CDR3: CASSLPQIEPQHF
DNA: TGTGCCAGCAGTTTGCCACAGATTGAGCCCCAGCATTTT

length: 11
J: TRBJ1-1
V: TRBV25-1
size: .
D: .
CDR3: CASSTGRWAFF
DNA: TGTGCCAGCAGCACAGGGAGATGGGCTTTCTTT

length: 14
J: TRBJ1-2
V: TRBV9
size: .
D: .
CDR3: CASSVEDSSYGYTF
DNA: TGTGCCAGCAGCGTAGAGGACAGCTCCTATGGCTACACCTTC

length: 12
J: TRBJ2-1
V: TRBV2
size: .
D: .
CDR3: CASKNAYNEQFF
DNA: TGTGCCAGCAAGAACGCCTACAATGAGCAGTTCTTC

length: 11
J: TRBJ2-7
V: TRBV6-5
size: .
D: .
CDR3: CASRKGGEQYF
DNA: TGTGCCAGCAGAAAAGGGGGCGAGCAGTACTTC

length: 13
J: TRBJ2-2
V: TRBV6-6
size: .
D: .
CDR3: CASSLTGAGELFF
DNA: TGTGCCAGCAGCCTAACGGGAGCCGGGGAGCTGTTTTTT

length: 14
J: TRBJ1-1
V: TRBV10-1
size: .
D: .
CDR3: CASSENHDRNEAFF
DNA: TGCGCCAGCAGTGAGAACCATGACAGAAATGAAGCTTTCTTT

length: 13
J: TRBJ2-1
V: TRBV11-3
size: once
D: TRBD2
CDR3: CASTGSGDHEQFF
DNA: TGTGCCAGCACCGGTAGCGGGGACCATGAGCAGTTCTTC

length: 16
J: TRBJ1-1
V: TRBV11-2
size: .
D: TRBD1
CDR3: CASNPGQGGVNTEAFF
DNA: TGTGCCAGCAACCCGGGACAGGGAGGGGTGAACACTGAAGCTTTCTTT